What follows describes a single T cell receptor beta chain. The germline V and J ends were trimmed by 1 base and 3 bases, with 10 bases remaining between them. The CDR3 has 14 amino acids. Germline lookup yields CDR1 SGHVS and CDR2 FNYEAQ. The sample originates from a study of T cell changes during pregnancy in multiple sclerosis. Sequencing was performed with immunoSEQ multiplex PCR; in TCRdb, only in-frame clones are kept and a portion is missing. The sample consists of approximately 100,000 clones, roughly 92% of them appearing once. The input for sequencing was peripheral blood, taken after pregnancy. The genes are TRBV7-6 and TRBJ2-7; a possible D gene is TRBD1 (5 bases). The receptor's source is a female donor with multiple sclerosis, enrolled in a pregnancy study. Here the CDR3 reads CASSLDWTNYEQYF. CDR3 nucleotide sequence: TGTGCCAGCAGCTTAGATTGGACAAACTACGAGCAGTACTTC.